One sample yielded the 32 T cell receptor beta chains listed below, sequenced in a study of blood T cell repertoires in COVID-19. This table comes from immunoSEQ multiplex PCR, and its TCRdb copy is limited to in-frame clones, with some not included. This table holds under 550,000 clones, over 85% found once. The sequenced sample consisted of peripheral blood. These receptors originate from a young man with COVID-19, enrolled during active disease.

The chain joins TRBV7-8 to TRBJ2-6; D is perhaps TRBD2 (6 bases). Deletions cut 5 bases from V and 2 bases from J, with 10 bases between. CDR1 is SGHVS and CDR2 is FQNEAQ in the germline V gene. The CDR3 has 15 amino acids. CDR3 DNA: TGTGCCAGCAGCCACGGGGGTCCTGGGGCCAACGTCCTGACTTTC. It encodes CASSHGGPGANVLTF.

The V call is TRBV6-5, the J call TRBJ1-4; 7 bases are a match to TRBD1. Looked up from germline, CDR1 is MNHEY and CDR2 is SVGAGI. CDR3 length equals 15 residues. The junction had 12 bases not matched to a gene; V was cut back by 6 bases and J by 8 bases. This CDR3 is CASSTLGQRREKLFF. CDR3 bases: TGTGCCAGCAGCACACTGGGACAGCGACGGGAAAAACTGTTTTTT.

V is TRBV2 and J is TRBJ2-5; 8 nucleotides line up with TRBD1. Germline values: CDR1 SNHLY, CDR2 FYNNEI. The CDR3 has 13 amino acids. The V and J ends lost 4 bases and 6 bases, in that order; junction bases with no gene match: 4. The DNA for the CDR3 is TGTGCCAGCAGTGGCGGACAGGGAAAGACCCAGTACTTC. Translated: CASSGGQGKTQYF.

The CDR3 nucleotides read TGTGCCAGCAGTTCTGAGGGTTTGATTAAAAGGAGCATTCAGTACTTC. It translates to CASSSEGLIKRSIQYF. V gene TRBV6-2 or TRBV6-3 combines with J gene TRBJ2-4, with D tentatively TRBD2 (5 bases). Between the trimmed V and J ends, which lost 4 bases and 9 bases, there was a span of 22 bases. The CDR3 is made up of 16 amino acids. Germline V gene data show CDR1 as MNHEY and CDR2 as SVGEGT.

The CDR3 spells CASRSHSPRETQYF. The CDR3 nucleotides read TGTGCCAGCAGGAGCCACTCGCCCAGGGAGACCCAGTACTTC. The V gene is TRBV25-1, the J gene TRBJ2-5, with D unresolved. The CDR3 length is 14 residues. The ends were cut back, 6 bases at V and 5 bases at J, with 16 bases in the middle. Per germline, CDR1 MGHDK and CDR2 SYGVNS.

The gene calls are TRBV19 and TRBJ2-7; D remains unclear. From germline, CDR1 is LNHDA and CDR2 SQIVND (reference sequence). CDR3 length equals 15 residues. Trimming removed 5 bases at V and 0 bases at J, with 14 bases between. The CDR3 loop is CASSADDLGSYEQYF. Written as DNA, the CDR3 is TGTGCCAGTAGTGCCGACGACTTGGGCTCCTACGAGCAGTACTTC. Full variable domain (missing parts from reference TRBV19 and TRBJ2-7): DGGITQSPKYLFRKEGQNVTLSCEQNLNHDAMYWYRQDPGQGLRLIYYSQIVNDFQKGDIAEGYSVSREKKESFPLTVTSAQKNPTAFYLCASSADDLGSYEQYFGPGTRLTVT.

This clone was seen more than once but under ten times. The CDR3 DNA sequence: TGTGCCAGCAGCTTCAGGGGGCCGGGTGAAGCTTTCTTT. This encodes CASSFRGPGEAFF. The chain employs TRBV11-2 and TRBJ1-1; 8 positions agree with TRBD1. Germline CDR1 SGHAT, CDR2 FQNNGV. The CDR3 has 13 amino acids. Trimming at V came to 3 bases and at J to 7 bases, leaving 4 bases not matched to a gene.

This chain joins TRBV6-5 and TRBJ2-2, with 8 bases identical to TRBD1. V gave up 6 bases and J gave up 6 bases; unmatched junction bases: 6. Germline CDR1 reads MNHEY; CDR2 reads SVGAGI. This CDR3 is built from 14 residues. The CDR3 bases are TGTGCCAGCAGGGGACAGGTTGGGGCCGGGGAGCTGTTTTTT. Protein: CASRGQVGAGELFF.

This clone appeared a single time. This chain joins TRBV30 and TRBJ1-1; D perhaps matches TRBD1 (6 bases). The CDR3 extends over 14 amino acids. Germline values: CDR1 GTSNPN, CDR2 SVGIG (reference sequence). Trimming shortened V by 0 bases and J by 1 base, and 9 bases separated the two germline ends. Here the CDR3 reads CAWSVGQSNTEAFF. For the CDR3, the DNA is TGTGCCTGGAGTGTCGGACAGTCGAACACTGAAGCTTTCTTT.

The CDR3 coding sequence is TGCGCCAGCAGTACGTGGCGGCGGGAGCCTAACAATGAGCAGTTCTTC. It specifies CASSTWRREPNNEQFF. V and J are TRBV5-1 and TRBJ2-1; 7 positions agree with TRBD2. V lost 5 bases and J lost 5; bases outside the gene matches: 13. CDR1 and CDR2 from the germline V gene are SGHRS and YFSETQ. There are 16 residues in the CDR3.

This chain links TRBV19 with TRBJ1-1; the D gene is possibly TRBD1 (6 bases). Trimming left V 5 bases short and J 7 bases short, with 14 bases between. The CDR3 covers 13 residues. The germline gives CDR1 LNHDA, CDR2 SQIVND (reference sequence). In nucleotides, the CDR3 is TGTGCCAGTAGTCCAGGGGTAGAGGTTGAAGCTTTCTTT. Its protein is CASSPGVEVEAFF.

This clone was detected once. This chain joins TRBV6-5 and TRBJ1-2, with TRBD1 matching 7 bases. Germline V gene sequence: CDR1 MNHEY, CDR2 SVGAGI. Trimming removed 10 bases from V and 2 bases from J; junction bases left unmatched: 4. The CDR3 has 12 amino acids. The CDR3 DNA reads TGTGCCACCAAGACAGGGAACTATGGCTACACCTTC. Encoded protein: CATKTGNYGYTF.

The chain carries TRBV11-2 and TRBJ2-7; D possibly corresponds to TRBD1 (6 bases). V was pared by 0 bases and J by 3 bases, with 9 bases between. The CDR3 consists of 14 residues. Germline V gene sequence: CDR1 SGHAT, CDR2 FQNNGV. DNA for the CDR3: TGTGCCAGCAGCTTAGAACAGGGACACTACGAGCAGTACTTC. It translates to CASSLEQGHYEQYF.

V gene TRBV2 combines with J gene TRBJ1-2; weak D call: TRBD1 (5 bases). CDR1 is SNHLY and CDR2 is FYNNEI in the germline V gene. This CDR3 contains 14 residues. Trimming pared 7 bases from V and 6 bases from J, leaving 18 bases between. As DNA, the CDR3 is TGTGCCAGCATTAGGACGGGGGACCTCCATGGCTACACCTTC. Its translation is CASIRTGDLHGYTF.

The chain is built from TRBV7-9 and TRBJ1-5; D not certain. The CDR3 totals 13 residues. Germline CDR1 SEHNR, CDR2 FQNEAQ (reference sequence). Trimming shortened V by 5 bases and J by 7 bases, and 12 bases separated the two germline ends. In nucleotides, the CDR3 is TGTGCCAGCAGCCCTAGAGAGGGCCAGCCCCAGCATTTT. It codes for CASSPREGQPQHF.

The chain combines TRBV7-2 with TRBJ2-3, with D tentatively TRBD2 (5 bases). Trimming cost V 3 bases and J 2 bases, with 18 bases left between them. Germline values: CDR1 SGHTA, CDR2 FQGNSA. This CDR3 spans 17 amino acids. This CDR3 is CASSFGSERRFTDTQYF. In DNA form, the CDR3 reads TGTGCCAGCAGCTTCGGGTCTGAGCGGAGGTTCACAGATACGCAGTATTTT.

This chain joins TRBV28 and TRBJ1-5; TRBD1 is a possible D gene (5 bases). CDR3 length equals 17 residues. V was trimmed by 3 bases and J by 3 bases, leaving 18 bases between them. Germline V lookup: CDR1 MDHEN, CDR2 SYDVKM. Written as DNA, the CDR3 is TGTGCCAGCAGTTTTCAGGGTTTCGGTAGAACCAATCAGCCCCAGCATTTT. Protein product: CASSFQGFGRTNQPQHF.

The rearrangement joins TRBV3-1 (or the pseudogene TRBV3-2) to TRBJ1-2; 8 bases map to TRBD1. The CDR3 loop spans 16 amino acids. V dropped 0 bases and J dropped 7; count of bases not matched to a gene: 10. Germline values: CDR1 LGHDT, CDR2 YNNKEL (reference sequence). CDR3 sequence (DNA): TGTGCCAGCAGCCAAGATCGGGGACAGGACACTATTGGCTACACCTTC. This encodes CASSQDRGQDTIGYTF.

The chain couples TRBV12-5 to TRBJ2-7; TRBD2 matches at 7 bases. The CDR3 runs to 14 residues. V was clipped by 6 bases and J by 0 bases; unmatched bases: 5. Germline V CDR1 and CDR2: LGHNT, FRNRAP. The CDR3 DNA is TGTGCTAGTGGCCCGGGAGGCAGCTCCTACGAGCAGTACTTC. It encodes CASGPGGSSYEQYF.

The chain carries TRBV5-4 and TRBJ1-1, with D maybe TRBD1 (5 bases). V lost 6 bases and J 0 bases, leaving 12 bases between the germline ends. This CDR3 spans 14 amino acids. The germline gives CDR1 SGHNT, CDR2 YYREEE (reference sequence). CDR3 protein: CASTSGGMNTEAFF. CDR3 nucleotides: TGTGCCAGCACCTCTGGGGGGATGAACACTGAAGCTTTCTTT.

This clone was seen a few times. This sequence joins TRBV3-1 (or the pseudogene TRBV3-2) and TRBJ1-2, with 8 bases that match TRBD1. Germline values: CDR1 LGHDT, CDR2 YNNKEL (reference sequence). V shed 6 bases and J 8 bases; nucleotides not matched to a gene: 8. This CDR3 region has 13 residues. This CDR3 reads CASSRGQGRGYTF. The DNA of the CDR3 is TGTGCCAGCAGTCGTGGACAGGGAAGGGGCTACACCTTC.

The chain links TRBV27 to TRBJ1-6, with D perhaps matching TRBD1 (5 bases). V was pared by 6 bases and J by 6 bases, with 12 bases between. The germline gives CDR1 MNHEY, CDR2 SMNVEV (reference sequence). The CDR3 spans 14 residues. In nucleotides, the CDR3 is TGTGCCAGCAGGCCAGACAGCATTAATTCACCCCTCCACTTT. This sequence encodes CASRPDSINSPLHF.

The genes are TRBV11-2 and TRBJ2-1; D perhaps matches TRBD1 (6 bases). The CDR3 runs 14 residues. CDR1 is SGHAT, CDR2 FQNNGV, per germline. Trimming cost V 1 base and J 9 bases, with 13 bases left between them. CDR3: CASSLAQPRGEQFF. The CDR3, as DNA: TGTGCCAGCAGCTTAGCACAGCCCAGGGGTGAGCAGTTCTTC. Filled out from reference TRBV11-2 and TRBJ2-1, the complete variable domain reads EAGVAQSPRYKIIEKRQSVAFWCNPISGHATLYWYQQILGQGPKLLIQFQNNGVVDDSQLPKDRFSAERLKGVDSTLKIQPAKLEDSAVYLCASSLAQPRGEQFFGPGTRLTVL.

This clone has a handful of counts. The CDR3 loop is CASRQQVTNTEAFF. The CDR3 bases are TGTGCCAGCAGGCAACAGGTTACGAACACTGAAGCTTTCTTT. The genes are TRBV7-8 and TRBJ1-1, with D possibly being TRBD1 (5 bases). V was shortened by 6 bases and J by 1 base, with 12 bases between the two germline ends. This CDR3 comprises 14 residues. The germline V gene encodes CDR1 SGHVS and CDR2 FQNEAQ.

The rearrangement joins TRBV10-1 to TRBJ1-2; TRBD1 might be the D (6 bases). The CDR3 totals 12 residues. Germline V gene sequence: CDR1 WNHNN, CDR2 SYGVQD (reference sequence). V shed 8 bases and J shed 6 bases, with 13 bases lying between them. CDR3 sequence: CASGHRDHGYTF. The CDR3 coding sequence is TGCGCCAGCGGACACAGGGACCATGGCTACACCTTC.

V is TRBV6-1 and J is TRBJ2-3, with TRBD1 matching 9 bases. The V and J ends lost 4 bases and 5 bases, in that order; junction bases with no gene match: 10. There are 16 residues in the CDR3. In germline, CDR1 is MNHNS, CDR2 SASEGT. CDR3 nucleotides: TGTGCCAGCAGTGCCCCGGGACAGGGAGTGGGAGATACGCAGTATTTT. Amino acid sequence: CASSAPGQGVGDTQYF.

This clone appeared a few times. The rearrangement joins TRBV7-2 to TRBJ1-6, with TRBD1 as a possible D gene (5 bases). The CDR3 consists of 18 residues. The germline CDR1 and CDR2 sequences are SGHTA and FQGNSA. V was clipped by 1 base and J by 6 bases, with 19 bases between them. Here the CDR3 reads CASSLVRQGAGSNSPLHF. The CDR3 bases are TGTGCCAGCAGCTTAGTAAGGCAGGGTGCGGGGAGTAATTCACCCCTCCACTTT.

Here the CDR3 reads CASSWADTNNEQFF. CDR3 nucleotide sequence: TGTGCCAGCAGTTGGGCGGACACCAACAATGAGCAGTTCTTC. The chain couples TRBV27 to TRBJ2-1; a weak D match, TRBD1 (5 bases). Germline V gives CDR1 MNHEY, CDR2 SMNVEV (reference sequence). Trimming pared 4 bases from V and 5 bases from J, leaving 12 bases between. CDR3 length: 14 residues.

This clone was observed a single time. This chain links TRBV6-5 with TRBJ2-7, with 7 bases matching TRBD2. CDR3 length: 15 amino acids. The germline V gene encodes CDR1 MNHEY and CDR2 SVGAGI. After removal of 7 bases from V and 1 base from J, the junction contained 10 bases not matched to a gene. The chain's CDR3 is CASTAGRFGSYEQYF. CDR3 in DNA: TGTGCCAGCACCGCCGGGAGGTTTGGGTCCTACGAGCAGTACTTC.

This chain connects TRBV9 to TRBJ2-3, with 8 positions matching TRBD2. The CDR3 has 15 amino acids. Per the germline V gene, CDR1 is SGDLS and CDR2 is YYNGEE. V shed 6 bases, J shed 6 bases, and the junction held 12 bases outside the gene matches. DNA for the CDR3: TGTGCCAGCACCTCGGGGGGGGCCCAAGGGGATACGCAGTATTTT. It encodes CASTSGGAQGDTQYF.

V and J are TRBV7-2 and TRBJ2-3, with D maybe TRBD2 (5 bases). Per germline, CDR1 SGHTA and CDR2 FQGNSA. This CDR3 is 15 amino acids long. Trimming pared 5 bases from V and 1 base from J, leaving 13 bases between. The CDR3 spells CASSPYVEGTDTQYF. The CDR3 nucleotides are TGTGCCAGCAGCCCCTACGTGGAGGGCACAGATACGCAGTATTTT.

This clone was seen just once. CDR3 region: CASSQEGQGIGGYTF. The CDR3 DNA sequence: TGTGCCAGCAGCCAAGAGGGACAGGGAATCGGTGGCTACACCTTC. The rearrangement joins TRBV4-2 to TRBJ1-2; TRBD1 matches 9 bases. The CDR3 totals 15 residues. CDR1 LGHNA and CDR2 YNFKEQ come from the germline V gene. Germline trimming cut 0 bases from V and 7 bases from J; bases unmatched to any gene: 6.